This entry lists 4 T cell receptor beta chains sequenced from one sample in a study of shared clonotypes between healthy human individuals. Assay: immunoSEQ multiplex PCR; the TCRdb copy retains only in-frame clones and omits some. The sample shows approximately 640,000 clones, more than 70% of them seen only once. The sample was memory CD4+ T cells sorted from blood. Subset specified: CD45RA-negative fraction. The source is a woman younger than 45 in good health.

The genes are TRBV5-1 and TRBJ2-1; D possibly corresponds to TRBD1 (6 bases). Germline V CDR1 and CDR2: SGHRS, YFSETQ. This CDR3 spans 16 amino acids. V lost 3 bases and J 2 bases, leaving 15 bases between the germline ends. CDR3 protein: CASSSYQGSAYNEQFF. Written as DNA, the CDR3 is TGCGCCAGCAGCTCCTACCAGGGGAGTGCCTACAATGAGCAGTTCTTC.

V usage is TRBV18 and J usage is TRBJ1-5, with D unclear. V was cut by 2 bases and J by 11 bases, with 13 bases left in between. CDR3 size: 13 residues. In germline, CDR1 is KGHSH, CDR2 LQKENI. CDR3 amino acids: CASSPGLEIAQHF. The CDR3, as DNA: TGTGCCAGCTCACCAGGCCTGGAAATCGCCCAGCATTTT.

J is TRBJ1-5 and V is TRBV4-2; D ambiguous. The germline gives CDR1 LGHNA, CDR2 YNFKEQ. CDR3 length: 14 residues. V was shortened by 1 base and J by 3 bases, with 7 bases between the two germline ends. In nucleotides, the CDR3 is TGTGCCAGCAGCCAAGGGACCTCCAATCAGCCCCAGCATTTT. It translates to CASSQGTSNQPQHF.

This chain connects TRBV5-8 to TRBJ1-5; D might be TRBD1 (5 bases). Trimming took 4 bases from V and 0 from J, leaving 17 bases between them. The germline V gene has CDR1 SGHTS and CDR2 YDEGEE. The CDR3 covers 17 residues. The CDR3 loop reads CASSQVDTTDSNQPQHF. The CDR3 DNA follows: TGTGCCAGCAGCCAGGTGGACACGACAGATAGCAATCAGCCCCAGCATTTT.